This T cell receptor (beta chain) was recovered during a study of graft-versus-host responses after intestinal transplantation (dated by TCRdb to 2020 to 2023). For context, the study as a whole: The transplants that recipients got were multivisceral, liver-intestinal, or isolated intestinal. After intestinal transplantation, graft-versus-host and host-versus-graft alloreactive T cell clones in the graft, circulation and bone marrow were tracked using bulk TCR-beta CDR3 sequencing. Rather than going through the commercial service, samples from three later patients were sequenced in-house on an Illumina MiSeq and processed with MiXCR. Alloreactive clones were identified by sequencing pre-transplant mixed lymphocyte reaction products and comparing these products with unstimulated pre-transplant donor and recipient T cells. The cohort enrolled under 25 intestinal transplant recipients including one retransplant, and a few patients lacking pretransplant specimens were excluded. A peak of at least 4% donor T cells among recipient peripheral blood mononuclear cells was the definition used for donor T cell macrochimerism. Every recipient was given anti-thymocyte globulin induction, followed by approximately 3 years of maintenance tacrolimus and steroids. The paper's findings and limits, for the study overall: In patients with donor T cell macrochimerism, the allografts had high GvH to HvG T cell clonal ratios. GvH clones were detected in recipient bone marrow, and some appeared earlier in ileal mucosa or blood, consistent with an intestinal mucosal origin. Peak levels of circulating GvH clones were associated with declines in HvG clones early after transplant. The relatively low number and heterogeneity of intestinal transplant patients limited the conclusions.

Comments on this clone: The antigen it recognizes is unknown. One base away there is no much larger clone; base qualities are not given.

The time point label of this sample denotes: cells obtained before transplantation from donor or recipient. CD3+CD4+ and CD3+CD8+ populations were FACS-sorted from unstimulated pre-transplant donor and recipient cells taken from spleen or lymph nodes. Library construction relied on the immunoSEQ multiplex PCR assay. In most patients, genomic DNA was isolated using the Qiagen DNeasy Blood and Tissue Kit and sent frozen to Adaptive Biotechnologies for TCR sequencing. High-throughput TCR-beta CDR3 sequencing of genomic DNA from most patients was performed by Adaptive Biotechnologies. In the original analysis: Adaptive's ImmunoSEQ software supplied the TCR sequencing data for roughly 17 patients, while MiXCR and VDJtools were used to process a few other patients. CD4 versus CD8 sorting errors were corrected by removing sequences found in both subsets at a frequency ratio below 5:1. CDR3 nucleotide sequences shared between donor and recipient were removed because their origin could not be assigned. To count as alloreactive, a clone needed at least 2-fold expansion over unstimulated cells and a minimum CFSE-low frequency of 0.002% (template counts) or 0.001% (read counts). Mappable clones were those detected in sequenced pre-transplant spleen, lymph node, or MLR CFSE-low populations of the donor or recipient. The cumulative frequency of alloreactive clones was calculated as a percentage of all sequences, weighted by copy number. TCRdb took over this immuneACCESS table, retaining in-frame rearrangements with V and J assigned. Such tables are incomplete; in checked studies, under half of the missing clones stem from an unresolved V gene, and the remainder is unexplained. The DNA was the basis for D and trimming; V, J and clone size are from that table. Present in this sample are fewer than 90,000 clones, about 95% of which were seen just once. The ten largest clones represent roughly 0.18% of the sample.

Sequenced material: unstimulated CD4+ T cells sorted from spleen or lymph node cells, taken before transplant. This sequence was found in a human donor who was the organ donor for an intestinal transplant.

The DNA sequence is TGTGCCAGCACGAGACAGGGTAGAGGCTACGAGCAGTACTTC. The resulting protein is CASTRQGRGYEQYF. The sequence is built from TRBV28 and TRBJ2-7, and TRBD1 matches 7 of the central bases. Trimmed from V: 7 bases; trimmed from J: 3 bases; junction bases lacking a gene match: 9. Reading from cysteine to phenylalanine, the CDR3 counts 14 amino acids. Just CDR3 DNA is preserved here, 42 bases in frame from base 1. CDR1 is given as MDHEN and CDR2 as SYDVKM, both from the germline V gene.